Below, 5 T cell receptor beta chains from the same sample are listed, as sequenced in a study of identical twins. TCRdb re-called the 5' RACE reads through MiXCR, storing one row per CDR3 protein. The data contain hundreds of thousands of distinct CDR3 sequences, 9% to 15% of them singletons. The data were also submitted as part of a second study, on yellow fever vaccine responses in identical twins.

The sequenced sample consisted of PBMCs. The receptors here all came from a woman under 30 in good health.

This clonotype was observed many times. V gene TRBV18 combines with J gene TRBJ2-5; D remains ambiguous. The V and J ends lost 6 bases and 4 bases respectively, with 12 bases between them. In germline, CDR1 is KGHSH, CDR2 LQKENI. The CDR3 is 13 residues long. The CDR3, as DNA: TGTGCCAGCTCGCCCACGGTAGGAGAGACCCAGTACTTC. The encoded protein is CASSPTVGETQYF.

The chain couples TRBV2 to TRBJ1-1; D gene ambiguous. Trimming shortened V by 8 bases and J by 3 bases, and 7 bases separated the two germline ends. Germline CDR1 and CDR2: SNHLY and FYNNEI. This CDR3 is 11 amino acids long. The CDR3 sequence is CASPIYTEAFF. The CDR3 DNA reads TGTGCCAGCCCTATTTACACTGAAGCTTTCTTT.

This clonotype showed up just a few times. The CDR3, as DNA: TGCGCCAGCAGTGGAGGACTAGCGGTAAACACAGATACGCAGTATTTT. Its protein is CASSGGLAVNTDTQYF. The chain joins TRBV10-1 to TRBJ2-3, with TRBD2 matching over 10 bases. CDR3 size: 16 residues. Germline V gene data show CDR1 as WNHNN and CDR2 as SYGVQD (reference sequence). V shed 4 bases and J 2 bases; nucleotides not matched to a gene: 6.

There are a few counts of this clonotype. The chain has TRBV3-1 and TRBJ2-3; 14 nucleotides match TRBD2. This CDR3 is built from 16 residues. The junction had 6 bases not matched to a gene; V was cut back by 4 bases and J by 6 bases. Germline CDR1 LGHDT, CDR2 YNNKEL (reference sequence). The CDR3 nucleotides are TGTGCCAGCAGCCGCAGACTAGCGGGAGGGCCCGATACGCAGTATTTT. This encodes CASSRRLAGGPDTQYF.

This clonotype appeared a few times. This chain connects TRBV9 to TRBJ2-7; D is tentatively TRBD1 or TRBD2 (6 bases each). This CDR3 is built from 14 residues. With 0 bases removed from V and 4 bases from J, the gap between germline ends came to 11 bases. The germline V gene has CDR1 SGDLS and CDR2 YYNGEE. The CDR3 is CASSVGGGGYEQYF. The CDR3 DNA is TGTGCCAGCAGCGTAGGAGGAGGGGGGTACGAGCAGTACTTC.